Listed below are T cell receptor beta chains from one sample, sequenced in a study of OX40 agonist ivuxolimab in advanced cancers. Generated by immunoSEQ multiplex PCR, the TCRdb table keeps only in-frame clones and is missing some. This table holds roughly 5,000 clones, roughly 90% found once. Source: CD4+ or CD8+ T cells sorted from blood, taken in a trial of the OX40 agonist ivuxolimab. Receptors originate from an adult with an advanced solid tumor such as melanoma, head and neck, liver or kidney cancer. Both conserved end residues are part of each CDR3. The D gene is left open where the match is weak. Clone size, where shown, is once, few, many, or a class for clones that have expanded.

d_call: NA; v_call: TRBV10-1; clone_size: NA; j_call: TRBJ2-7; cdr3_aa: CASGKWFRTLLEQYF; cdr3_nt: TGCGCCAGCGGGAAGTGGTTTCGTACTCTCCTTGAGCAGTACTTC
d_call: TRBD1; v_call: TRBV19; clone_size: NA; j_call: TRBJ1-1; cdr3_aa: CASAAGTGGTEAFF; cdr3_nt: TGTGCCAGCGCCGCTGGGACAGGGGGCACTGAAGCTTTCTTT
d_call: TRBD2; v_call: TRBV27; clone_size: NA; j_call: TRBJ2-7; cdr3_aa: CASSTGTSGSAYEQYF; cdr3_nt: TGTGCCAGCAGTACCGGGACTAGCGGGAGTGCATACGAGCAGTACTTC
d_call: NA; v_call: TRBV11-2; clone_size: NA; j_call: TRBJ2-1; cdr3_aa: CASSSVWSEQFF; cdr3_nt: TGTGCCAGCAGCTCCGTTTGGAGTGAGCAGTTCTTC
d_call: NA; v_call: TRBV9; clone_size: NA; j_call: TRBJ2-3; cdr3_aa: CASSAGGGPDTQYF; cdr3_nt: TGTGCCAGCAGCGCGGGAGGGGGCCCAGATACGCAGTATTTT
d_call: NA; v_call: TRBV28; clone_size: NA; j_call: TRBJ1-3; cdr3_aa: CASGVDSKYF; cdr3_nt: TGTGCCAGCGGAGTGGACAGCAAATATTTT
d_call: NA; v_call: TRBV7-6; clone_size: few; j_call: TRBJ2-5; cdr3_aa: CASSFQAMEETQYF; cdr3_nt: TGTGCCAGCAGCTTCCAGGCCATGGAAGAGACCCAGTACTTC
d_call: NA; v_call: TRBV7-8; clone_size: once; j_call: TRBJ2-7; cdr3_aa: CASRPRQTYEQYF; cdr3_nt: TGTGCCAGCAGACCTAGACAGACGTACGAGCAGTACTTC
d_call: TRBD2; v_call: TRBV9; clone_size: NA; j_call: TRBJ2-2; cdr3_aa: CASSVTLAEAGELFF; cdr3_nt: TGTGCCAGCAGCGTTACGCTAGCGGAGGCCGGGGAGCTGTTTTTT
d_call: NA; v_call: TRBV7-7; clone_size: NA; j_call: TRBJ1-3; cdr3_aa: CASTDLSGNTIYF; cdr3_nt: TGTGCCAGCACGGACCTATCTGGAAACACCATATATTTT
d_call: NA; v_call: TRBV11-2; clone_size: once; j_call: TRBJ2-1; cdr3_aa: CASSPGNEQFF; cdr3_nt: TGTGCCAGCTCCCCAGGTAATGAGCAGTTCTTC
d_call: NA; v_call: TRBV27; clone_size: NA; j_call: TRBJ2-1; cdr3_aa: CASSLVGAWNEQFF; cdr3_nt: TGTGCCAGCAGTTTGGTGGGAGCATGGAATGAGCAGTTCTTC
d_call: NA; v_call: TRBV27; clone_size: few; j_call: TRBJ2-3; cdr3_aa: CASSQLEEVTDTQYF; cdr3_nt: TGTGCCAGCAGCCAGCTAGAGGAGGTCACAGATACGCAGTATTTT
d_call: NA; v_call: TRBV27; clone_size: once; j_call: TRBJ1-1; cdr3_aa: CASSLGGSGNTEAFF; cdr3_nt: TGTGCCAGCAGTTTAGGGGGTTCAGGGAACACTGAAGCTTTCTTT
d_call: NA; v_call: TRBV7-8; clone_size: NA; j_call: TRBJ1-4; cdr3_aa: CASSLAGFFGFQDEKLFF; cdr3_nt: TGTGCCAGCAGCTTAGCGGGTTTTTTTGGGTTTCAGGATGAAAAACTGTTTTTT
d_call: TRBD1; v_call: TRBV27; clone_size: NA; j_call: TRBJ2-7; cdr3_aa: CASSYRDRVGEQYF; cdr3_nt: TGTGCCAGCAGTTACCGGGACAGGGTGGGTGAGCAGTACTTC
d_call: NA; v_call: TRBV9; clone_size: NA; j_call: TRBJ1-4; cdr3_aa: CASSVEGGHRFEKLFF; cdr3_nt: TGTGCCAGCAGCGTAGAGGGGGGGCATCGGTTTGAAAAACTGTTTTTT
d_call: TRBD1; v_call: TRBV19; clone_size: NA; j_call: TRBJ1-2; cdr3_aa: CASRIEHRTGGNYGYTF; cdr3_nt: TGTGCCAGTAGAATCGAACATCGGACAGGGGGCAACTATGGCTACACCTTC
d_call: TRBD2; v_call: TRBV7-8; clone_size: NA; j_call: TRBJ2-7; cdr3_aa: CASSPSLAEVFYEQYF; cdr3_nt: TGTGCCAGCAGCCCCTCCCTAGCGGAGGTCTTCTACGAGCAGTACTTC
d_call: NA; v_call: TRBV27; clone_size: NA; j_call: TRBJ1-5; cdr3_aa: CASSFNENQPQHF; cdr3_nt: TGTGCCAGCAGTTTCAACGAAAATCAGCCCCAGCATTTT
d_call: NA; v_call: TRBV4-1; clone_size: medium-sized; j_call: TRBJ1-4; cdr3_aa: CASSQTSAANEKLFF; cdr3_nt: TGCGCCAGCAGTCAAACCTCGGCGGCTAATGAAAAACTGTTTTTT
d_call: NA; v_call: TRBV15; clone_size: once; j_call: TRBJ2-1; cdr3_aa: CATSRDPEGEDYNEQFF; cdr3_nt: TGTGCCACCAGCAGAGATCCCGAGGGAGAAGATTACAATGAGCAGTTCTTC
d_call: TRBD2; v_call: TRBV18; clone_size: NA; j_call: TRBJ2-1; cdr3_aa: CASSGREGYNEQFF; cdr3_nt: TGTGCCAGCTCAGGGCGGGAGGGCTACAATGAGCAGTTCTTC
d_call: NA; v_call: TRBV27; clone_size: NA; j_call: TRBJ1-1; cdr3_aa: CASSLVGNTEAFF; cdr3_nt: TGTGCCAGCAGTTTGGTCGGGAACACTGAAGCTTTCTTT
d_call: TRBD1; v_call: TRBV9; clone_size: NA; j_call: TRBJ2-1; cdr3_aa: CASSVGPTGLNEQFF; cdr3_nt: TGTGCCAGCAGCGTAGGGCCGACAGGGTTAAATGAGCAGTTCTTC
d_call: NA; v_call: TRBV7-8; clone_size: NA; j_call: TRBJ2-7; cdr3_aa: CASSLSQGVIEQYF; cdr3_nt: TGTGCCAGCAGCTTAAGTCAGGGTGTCATCGAGCAGTACTTC
d_call: NA; v_call: TRBV7-9; clone_size: NA; j_call: TRBJ1-1; cdr3_aa: CASSLVRENTEAFF; cdr3_nt: TGTGCCAGCAGCTTAGTGAGGGAGAACACTGAAGCTTTCTTT
d_call: NA; v_call: TRBV19; clone_size: NA; j_call: TRBJ2-1; cdr3_aa: CASTNLQGSSYNEQFF; cdr3_nt: TGTGCCAGTACAAACCTACAGGGTAGCTCCTACAATGAGCAGTTCTTC
d_call: NA; v_call: TRBV7-8; clone_size: NA; j_call: TRBJ1-5; cdr3_aa: CASSLAGLQPQHF; cdr3_nt: TGTGCCAGCAGCTTGGCGGGGCTCCAGCCCCAGCATTTT
d_call: NA; v_call: TRBV27; clone_size: NA; j_call: TRBJ2-3; cdr3_aa: CASTAIGARDTQYF; cdr3_nt: TGTGCCAGCACCGCAATCGGGGCCAGGGATACGCAGTATTTT
d_call: NA; v_call: TRBV27; clone_size: NA; j_call: TRBJ2-3; cdr3_aa: CASSLADTQYF; cdr3_nt: TGTGCCAGCAGTTTAGCAGATACGCAGTATTTT
d_call: NA; v_call: TRBV29-1; clone_size: NA; j_call: TRBJ1-3; cdr3_aa: CSAVGSGNTIYF; cdr3_nt: TGCAGCGCCGTAGGATCTGGAAACACCATATATTTT
d_call: NA; v_call: TRBV21-1; clone_size: NA; j_call: TRBJ2-2; cdr3_aa: CASSKSLSRWLAGGRYTGELFF; cdr3_nt: TGTGCCAGCAGCAAATCTTTGTCTCGGTGGCTAGCGGGAGGTCGGTACACCGGGGAGCTGTTTTTT
d_call: NA; v_call: TRBV9; clone_size: NA; j_call: TRBJ2-5; cdr3_aa: CASSVGSFVGARETQYF; cdr3_nt: TGTGCCAGCAGCGTAGGATCCTTTGTGGGTGCGAGAGAGACCCAGTACTTC
d_call: TRBD2; v_call: TRBV28; clone_size: NA; j_call: TRBJ2-4; cdr3_aa: CASNPQGGAKNIQYF; cdr3_nt: TGTGCCAGCAACCCCCAGGGAGGGGCCAAAAACATTCAGTACTTC
d_call: NA; v_call: TRBV27; clone_size: NA; j_call: TRBJ2-7; cdr3_aa: CASSLRSPFPYKQYF; cdr3_nt: TGTGCCAGCAGTTTAAGGTCCCCTTTCCCCTACAAGCAGTACTTC
d_call: NA; v_call: TRBV10-1; clone_size: once; j_call: TRBJ2-4; cdr3_aa: CASSPGGPDIQYF; cdr3_nt: TGCGCCAGCAGCCCCGGGGGCCCGGACATTCAGTACTTC
d_call: NA; v_call: TRBV6-1; clone_size: NA; j_call: TRBJ1-4; cdr3_aa: CASSAQGLGLNEKLFF; cdr3_nt: TGTGCCAGCAGTGCCCAGGGGCTGGGTCTTAATGAAAAACTGTTTTTT
d_call: NA; v_call: TRBV5-6; clone_size: NA; j_call: TRBJ1-1; cdr3_aa: CASINTGVSTEAFF; cdr3_nt: TGTGCCAGCATAAACACGGGGGTTTCGACTGAAGCTTTCTTT
d_call: TRBD1; v_call: TRBV11-2; clone_size: NA; j_call: TRBJ2-7; cdr3_aa: CASSKTGVPYEQYF; cdr3_nt: TGTGCCAGCAGCAAGACAGGGGTCCCCTACGAGCAGTACTTC
d_call: TRBD2; v_call: TRBV4-2; clone_size: NA; j_call: TRBJ2-3; cdr3_aa: CASSQYIQRERADTQYF; cdr3_nt: TGTGCCAGCAGCCAATACATCCAGCGGGAGAGGGCAGATACGCAGTATTTT
d_call: TRBD2; v_call: TRBV7-3; clone_size: NA; j_call: TRBJ2-5; cdr3_aa: CASSPLGLAGGWGKETQYF; cdr3_nt: TGTGCCAGCAGCCCCCTGGGACTAGCGGGAGGGTGGGGCAAAGAGACCCAGTACTTC
d_call: NA; v_call: TRBV10-2; clone_size: once; j_call: TRBJ1-2; cdr3_aa: CASEGYYGYTF; cdr3_nt: TGCGCCAGTGAAGGGTACTATGGCTACACCTTC
d_call: TRBD1; v_call: TRBV15; clone_size: NA; j_call: TRBJ1-1; cdr3_aa: CATSRDRGHRGDAFF; cdr3_nt: TGTGCCACCAGCAGAGACAGGGGACACAGGGGTGACGCTTTCTTT
d_call: NA; v_call: TRBV28; clone_size: NA; j_call: TRBJ1-4; cdr3_aa: CASSATNEKLFF; cdr3_nt: TGTGCCAGCAGCGCAACTAATGAAAAACTGTTTTTT